This TCR beta chain emerged from a study of low-dose radiotherapy and immunotherapy resistance in tumors. Study-level background: Each patient was administered nivolumab intravenously at 240 mg, which was a flat dose, every two weeks, along with intravenous ipilimumab at 1 mg/kg every six weeks. It was every two weeks, one day before radiation and immunotherapy, that intravenous cyclophosphamide 200 mg/m2 was given.

cDNA synthesis used a TRAV/TRBV-specific primer set for both chains. TCR amplification used 15 to 20 PCR cycles, a constant-region primer and a V-primer adapter. Following isolation, mRNA was amplified via in vitro transcription. A single record per CDR3 protein comes from TCRdb applying MiXCR to the reads. The sample lists 65,000 to 95,000 distinct CDR3 sequences; 15% to 20% were seen once. This clonotype was counted only a few times. Time point of the sample: after trial treatment. Sample treatment: LDRT plus nivolumab, ipilimumab, low-dose cyclophosphamide and aspirin (RACIN trial). Germline assignment: CDR1 LGHNA and CDR2 YNFKEQ. This CDR3 region has 16 residues. The ends lost 1 base at V and 7 bases at J; junction bases unmatched: 12.

The material sequenced was PBMCs, taken after low-dose radiotherapy plus immunotherapy. The genes are TRBV4-2 and TRBJ1-2; TRBD1 matches at 7 bases. The clonotype was recovered from a male donor with prostate cancer. The CDR3 loop is CASSQVNEGAGGGYTF. The CDR3 DNA follows: TGTGCCAGCAGCCAAGTAAATGAGGGGGCAGGAGGTGGCTACACCTTC.